These 13 T cell receptor beta chains share one sample of origin, sequenced in a study of CD8+ T cells in alopecia areata. RNA extraction and reverse transcription yielded cDNA as sequencing template. Clones were read by immunoSEQ multiplex PCR, and TCRdb kept only the in-frame ones, dropping some. This sample carries about 19,000 clones and no singletons, and 31% goes to the top ten. Sorting of pooled cutaneous lymph node cells used CD4, CD8alpha, NKG2D, NKG2ACE and other markers. The sequencing sample was made of CD8+ T cells sorted from a lymph node. The source is a C3H/HeJ mouse with alopecia areata. The strain bears MHC haplotype H2-k.

Turning to this clone: TCRdb's protein and the translated DNA diverge at residue 11; the protein reported here is the translation of the DNA. Each gene name is a mouse one. The read terminates 3 residues before the CDR3 end, so the remaining end is supplied by the germline J gene. V and J are TRBV2 and TRBJ1-6, with a possible D match to TRBD1 (6 bases). TRBJ1-6 is an open reading frame, and its role is uncertain. The CDR3 totals 14 residues. Germline CDR1 is LGHNA and CDR2 is YSYQKL. V dropped 4 bases and J dropped 8 bases, with 12 bases sitting between them. This CDR3 reads CASSPYRVDSPLYF. The CDR3 DNA, read in part, is TGTGCCAGCAGCCCCTACAGGGTGGATTCGCCC.

This clone was seen at least ten times. Germline and genes: mouse. The read stops 4 residues short of the end of the CDR3; the missing end is completed from the germline J gene. The gene calls are TRBV13-3 and TRBJ2-2; TRBD2 aligns across 12 bases. The CDR3 is 14 amino acids. J was trimmed by 0 bases and V by 10 bases; bases with no gene match: 1. Germline V gene lookup returns CDR1 NNHDY and CDR2 SYVADS. CDR3 residues: CAGLGGTNTGQLYF. Incomplete CDR3 DNA: TGTGCCGGACTGGGGGGGACAAACACCGGG.

This clone is labeled medium-sized. Gene labels here are mouse ones. The DNA ends 4 residues before the CDR3 does, and the rest of the CDR3 is filled in from the germline J gene. This chain uses TRBV19 with TRBJ2-2; D not certain. The germline CDR1 and CDR2 sequences are FNHDT and SITEND (reference sequence). There are 14 residues in the CDR3. Trimming left V 2 bases short and J 1 base short, with 6 bases between. This CDR3 is CASSITENTGQLYF. The DNA read from the CDR3 is TGTGCCAGCAGTATCACAGAAAACACCGGG.

The sample holds a few counts of this clone. The germline and genes are mouse ones. The read falls 4 residues short of the CDR3 end, and the missing part is taken from the germline J gene. The V and J genes are TRBV20 and TRBJ2-2, with a weak D call TRBD1 (6 bases). V lost 4 bases to trimming and J lost 1 base, with 7 bases between them. The CDR3 has 13 residues. Per germline, CDR1 GFQATS and CDR2 STVNSAI. CDR3 region: CGATGQNTGQLYF. The CDR3 DNA, read in part, is TGTGGTGCTACGGGACAAAACACCGGG.

This clone was seen at least ten times. Gene names denote mouse genes. Coverage ceases 4 residues before the CDR3 finishes, and the germline J gene fills in the end. This rearrangement joins TRBV19 to TRBJ1-1, with 10 nucleotides matching TRBD1. The length of the CDR3 is 15 residues. Unmatched junction bases numbered 2, after V lost 0 bases and J lost 3 bases. The germline V gene encodes CDR1 FNHDT and CDR2 SITEND (reference sequence). CDR3: CASSIGDRGDTEVFF. CDR3 DNA (partial): TGTGCCAGCAGTATAGGGGACAGGGGTGACACA. Variable domain in full (rest from reference TRBV19 and TRBJ1-1): GGIITQTPKFLIGQEGQKLTLKCQQNFNHDTMYWYRQDSGKGLRLIYYSITENDLQKGDLSEGYDASREKKSSFSLTVTSAQKNEMAVFLCASSIGDRGDTEVFFGKGTRLTVV.

As for this clone: Gene names are the mouse ones. From the germline J gene comes the end of the CDR3, since the read stops 4 residues before it. This sequence joins TRBV19 and TRBJ2-7; 8 positions agree with TRBD1. V was clipped by 4 bases and J by 3 bases; unmatched bases: 3. Germline-derived CDR1 and CDR2 are FNHDT and SITEND (reference sequence). The CDR3 consists of 13 residues. CDR3 DNA (partial): TGTGCCAGCAGTCCAACAGGGGGCTAT. Translating it yields CASSPTGGY. The CDR3 reads in full as CASSPTGGYEQYF. Full variable domain (outside the CDR3, taken from reference TRBV19 and TRBJ2-7): GGIITQTPKFLIGQEGQKLTLKCQQNFNHDTMYWYRQDSGKGLRLIYYSITENDLQKGDLSEGYDASREKKSSFSLTVTSAQKNEMAVFLCASSPTGGYEQYFGPGTRLTVL.

This clone was detected a few times. Mouse gene names apply. The read halts 4 residues ahead of the CDR3 end, with the missing end drawn from the germline J gene. The chain recombines TRBV19 with TRBJ2-7, with 9 bases identical to TRBD2. Germline CDR1 reads FNHDT; CDR2 reads SITEND (reference sequence). The CDR3 loop spans 14 amino acids. The DNA read from the CDR3 is TGTGCCAGCAGTATATGGGGGGGCGTAAAT. Its protein product is CASSIWGGVN. In full, the CDR3 reads CASSIWGGVNEQYF.

Turning to this clone: Any gene name here is a mouse gene name. The read finishes 4 residues shy of the CDR3 end, and the germline J gene is used to complete it. The rearrangement links TRBV19 to TRBJ1-4; 7 nucleotides agree with TRBD1. Germline values: CDR1 FNHDT, CDR2 SITEND (reference sequence). J gave up 6 bases and V 4 bases, and 6 bases lay outside the gene matches. This CDR3 has 14 amino acids. The CDR3 spells CASSPSTGDERLFF. The part of the CDR3 DNA that was read is TGTGCCAGCAGTCCTTCAACAGGGGACGAA. The full variable domain, rest sourced from reference TRBV19 and TRBJ1-4, is GGIITQTPKFLIGQEGQKLTLKCQQNFNHDTMYWYRQDSGKGLRLIYYSITENDLQKGDLSEGYDASREKKSSFSLTVTSAQKNEMAVFLCASSPSTGDERLFFGHGTKLSVL.

A word on this clone: Sequence at one end of the junction differs from germline and may be a read error. Gene names are mouse gene names. The CDR3 end falls 4 residues outside the read, so it is completed with the germline J gene. V is TRBV1 and J is TRBJ1-4; D is possibly TRBD1 (6 bases). CDR3 size: 15 residues. Germline CDR1 and CDR2: NSQYPW and LRSPGD (reference sequence). This chain's CDR3 is CPCSAAGAPNERLFF. The part of the CDR3 DNA that was read is TGCCCCTGCAGTGCAGCAGGGGCTCCCAACGAA. The full variable domain, its missing parts supplied by reference TRBV1 and TRBJ1-4, is VTLLEQNPRWRLVPRGQAVNLRCILKNSQYPWMSWYQQDLQKQLQWLFTLRSPGDKEVKSLPGADYLATRVTDTELRLQVANMSQGRTLYCPCSAAGAPNERLFFGHGTKLSVL.

This clone showed up just a few times. Mouse names are used for the genes. The read terminates 4 residues ahead of where the CDR3 ends, so the germline J gene completes it. The rearrangement joins TRBV13-2 to TRBJ2-3, with 8 bases matching TRBD1. This CDR3 is 14 amino acids long. The germline V gene has CDR1 NNHNN and CDR2 SYGAGS (reference sequence). The junction had 2 bases not matched to a gene; V was cut back by 2 bases and J by 3 bases. CDR3 bases read: TGTGCCAGCGGTGAGACAGGGGCCGCAGAA. This encodes CASGETGAAE. The whole CDR3 sequence reads CASGETGAAETLYF.

This clone was picked up a small number of times. Gene names denote mouse genes. The read comes to an end 4 residues before the CDR3 does, leaving the germline J gene to fill in the end. J is TRBJ2-7 and V is TRBV19; TRBD1 might be the D (6 bases). The germline gives CDR1 FNHDT, CDR2 SITEND (reference sequence). This CDR3 has 13 residues. This CDR3 is CASSPRDNYEQYF. The part of the CDR3 DNA that was read is TGTGCCAGCAGCCCTCGGGACAATTAT. The full variable domain, completed using reference TRBV19 and TRBJ2-7, is GGIITQTPKFLIGQEGQKLTLKCQQNFNHDTMYWYRQDSGKGLRLIYYSITENDLQKGDLSEGYDASREKKSSFSLTVTSAQKNEMAVFLCASSPRDNYEQYFGPGTRLTVL.

This clone was detected only a few times. Mouse gene names apply. The missing CDR3 end, 4 residues past where the read stops, is filled in from the germline J gene. This chain uses TRBV13-1 with TRBJ2-7; TRBD2 matches at 8 bases. Looked up from germline, CDR1 is NSHNY and CDR2 is SYGAGN. The CDR3 has 13 residues. The sequenced part of the CDR3 DNA is TGTGCCAGCAGTGAGGGGGGGCTGCAT. Its protein is CASSEGGLH. The whole CDR3 region reads CASSEGGLHEQYF.

The table lists this clone with a few counts. Here the gene names and germline are mouse. The read ends 4 residues before the CDR3 terminus; that terminus is restored from the germline J gene. The chain is built from TRBV13-3 and TRBJ2-5, with 11 bases identical to TRBD1. The CDR3 consists of 15 residues. Per the germline V gene, CDR1 is NNHDY and CDR2 is SYVADS. CDR3 loop: CASRDRDRGEDTQYF. Incomplete CDR3 DNA: TGTGCCAGCAGGGACCGGGACAGGGGGGAAGAC.